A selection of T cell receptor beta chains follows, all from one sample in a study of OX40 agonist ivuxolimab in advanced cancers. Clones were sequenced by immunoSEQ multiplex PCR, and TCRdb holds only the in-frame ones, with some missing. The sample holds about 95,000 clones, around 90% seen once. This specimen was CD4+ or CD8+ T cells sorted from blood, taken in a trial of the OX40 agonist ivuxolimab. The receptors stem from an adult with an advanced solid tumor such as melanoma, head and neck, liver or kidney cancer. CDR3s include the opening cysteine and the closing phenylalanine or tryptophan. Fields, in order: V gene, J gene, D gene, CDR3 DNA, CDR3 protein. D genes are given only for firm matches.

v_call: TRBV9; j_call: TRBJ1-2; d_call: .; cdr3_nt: TGTGCCAGCAGCCAGATGGGGGGACTAGAGGGCTACACCTTC; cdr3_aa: CASSQMGGLEGYTF
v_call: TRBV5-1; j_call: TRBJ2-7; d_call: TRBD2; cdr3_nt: TGCGCCAGCAATTTGGGACTAGCGGGAGTATACGAGCAGTACTTC; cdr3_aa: CASNLGLAGVYEQYF
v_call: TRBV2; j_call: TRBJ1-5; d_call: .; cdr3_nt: TGTGCCAGCAGTGGGGCGGGGGGCAGCAATCAGCCCCAGCATTTT; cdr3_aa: CASSGAGGSNQPQHF
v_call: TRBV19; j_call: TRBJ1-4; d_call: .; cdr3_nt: TGTGCCAGTAGCTCTGGGGGGGGCGTAAGCGAAAAACTGTTTTTT; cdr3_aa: CASSSGGGVSEKLFF
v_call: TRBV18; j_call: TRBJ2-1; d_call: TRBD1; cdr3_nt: TGTGCCAGCTCACCATCCCCCGGGACAGGGAGGACCGGTGAGCAGTTCTTC; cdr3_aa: CASSPSPGTGRTGEQFF
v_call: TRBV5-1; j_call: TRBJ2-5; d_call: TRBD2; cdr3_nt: TGCGCCAGCAGCTTGGCTCTAGCGGGAGGGCGGGAGACCCAGTACTTC; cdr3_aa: CASSLALAGGRETQYF
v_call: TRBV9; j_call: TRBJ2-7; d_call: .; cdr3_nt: TGTGCCAGCAGCGAGGGGGTAGGTAACTACGAGCAGTACTTC; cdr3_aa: CASSEGVGNYEQYF
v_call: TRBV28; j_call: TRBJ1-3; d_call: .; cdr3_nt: TGTGCCAGCAAGACCCCGGCAGGGCTCTCTGGAAACACCATATATTTT; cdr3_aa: CASKTPAGLSGNTIYF
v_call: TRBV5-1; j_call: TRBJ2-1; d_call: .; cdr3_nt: TGCGCCAGCAGCCCGCAGTACAATGAGCAGTTCTTC; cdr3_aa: CASSPQYNEQFF
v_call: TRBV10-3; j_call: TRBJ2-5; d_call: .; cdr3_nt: TGTGCCATCAGTGAGAGCACAGCCGAGACCCAGTACTTC; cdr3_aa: CAISESTAETQYF
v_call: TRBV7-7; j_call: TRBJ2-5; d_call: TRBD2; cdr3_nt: TGTGCTAGCAGCCCAGGGACTAGCGGAGGACAAGAGACCCAGTACTTC; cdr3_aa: CASSPGTSGGQETQYF
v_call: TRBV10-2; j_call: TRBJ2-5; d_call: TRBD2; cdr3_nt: TGCGCCAGCAGTGAGGGGAGGACTAGCGGGGGAGAGACCCAGTACTTC; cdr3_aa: CASSEGRTSGGETQYF
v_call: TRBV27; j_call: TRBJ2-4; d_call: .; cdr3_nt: TGTGCCAGCAGTTTTGCGACTCCCTCTAGTATTCAGTACTTC; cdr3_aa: CASSFATPSSIQYF
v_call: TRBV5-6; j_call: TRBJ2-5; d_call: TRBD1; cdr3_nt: TGTGCCAGCAGCCCCAGGGGGCGAGAGACCCAGTACTTC; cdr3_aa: CASSPRGRETQYF
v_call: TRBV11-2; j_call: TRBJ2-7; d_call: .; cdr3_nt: TGTGCCAGCAGCTTGGATGGACGCGCCCTCTACGAGCAGTACTTC; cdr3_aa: CASSLDGRALYEQYF
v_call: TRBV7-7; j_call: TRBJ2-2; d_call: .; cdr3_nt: TGTGCTAGCAGCCGGGACTCTAACACCGGGGAGCTGTTTTTT; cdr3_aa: CASSRDSNTGELFF
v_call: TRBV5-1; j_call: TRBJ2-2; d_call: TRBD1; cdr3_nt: TGCGCCAGCAGCTACGGACAGGTGATGAACACCGGGGAGCTGTTTTTT; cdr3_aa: CASSYGQVMNTGELFF